This T cell receptor beta chain was recorded in a study of blood T cell repertoires in COVID-19. Study at large: T cells, B-cell-depleted T cells, or PBMCs provided the cDNA or gDNA that served as material.

Measured with immunoSEQ multiplex PCR; TCRdb has only the in-frame clones, and not every one. The sample has over 300,000 clones, about nine tenths seen once; the top ten hold about 10%. The CDR3 runs 16 residues. The germline V and J ends were trimmed by 3 bases and 2 bases, with 16 bases remaining between them. CDR1 is MNHEY and CDR2 is SVGAGI in the germline V gene. This clone was seen only a few times. Individuals aged roughly 18 to 100 years were recruited from 24 US areas. The TCR comes from a woman between 18 and 29 years old who had recovered from COVID-19. The V and J genes are TRBV6-5 and TRBJ1-1; D remains ambiguous. The sequencing sample was made of PBMCs or T cells enriched from blood (not recorded which). The CDR3 DNA reads TGTGCCAGCAGTTATCGGGGAGGGATTCGAAACACTGAAGCTTTCTTT. Amino acids: CASSYRGGIRNTEAFF.